The source of this T cell receptor beta chain is a study of blood T cells in healthy people across ages (dated by TCRdb to the mid-2010s). Background on the whole study: Template switching captured roughly one uniquely barcoded TCR beta cDNA molecule per two T cells in model experiments. The study analyzed two additional independent replicas of 1 million unique cDNA reads from the same blood draw for two donors, one aged 18 to 30 and one aged 80 or older. Donors of different ages were randomly distributed across sequencing lanes to avoid experimental bias. Four age groups were formed from the donors: young (average 16 years), middle-aged (approximately 39), aged (62) and long-lived (more than 75). To track age-related changes in TCR beta repertoire diversity, the study relied on deep sequencing normalized with unique cDNA molecular identifiers. General conclusions and limits of the study: A strong correlation was found between observed TCR beta diversity and the percentage of naive T cells measured by flow cytometry. As age increased, observed TCR beta diversity per million T cells dropped in a roughly linear way, and a significant reduction was already evident by age 40. Because profiling used bulk unsorted PBMCs, naive and antigen-experienced compartments could not be compared conclusively. Compared with the aged group, more naive CD4+ T cells, fewer expanded clones and increased TCR diversity were shown by the long-lived group, suggesting age selection. Donor CMV infection status was unknown, potentially confounding age-related changes in expanded clonotypes. Estimates of total diversity from one million sequenced T cells were regarded as lower bounds and underestimates.

The germline V gene specifies SGHTA as CDR1 and FQGNSA as CDR2. Including cysteine and phenylalanine, the CDR3 has 13 amino acids. Just CDR3 DNA is preserved here, 39 bases in frame from base 1. Library preparation was by 5' RACE. A second PCR of roughly 6 to 12 cycles was performed with a sample-barcoded 5' primer and a J-beta primer mix. A unique molecular identifier was introduced onto each TCR beta cDNA molecule by a template-switch 5' adaptor carrying 12 random nucleotides. Each sample yielded at least 2.5 million CDR3-containing paired-end reads. All of the RNA was converted into first-strand cDNA using the Mint cDNA synthesis kit, with a TRBC-specific oligonucleotide serving as the primer. After uracil-DNA glycosylase treatment, a first 18-cycle PCR used universal primers M1SS and BC2_uni_R on all cDNA. Under the source paper's analysis protocol: Normalization of each sample was performed by random selection of 1 million high-quality reads, each carrying a distinct molecular identifier. Reads sharing molecular identifiers were discarded rather than binned into consensus sequences. MiTCR, with a Q25 quality threshold and the strictest error-elimination algorithm, was used for CDR3 identification, clonotype clustering and error correction. Lower-bound total TCR beta diversity was estimated with a nonparametric unseen species model using Euler transformation. TCRdb's own reprocessing of the public reads used fastp at Q25 and MiXCR and kept productive beta chains. Each entry is one CDR3 protein sequence, shown with its most common DNA and genes. The V and J calls were not made by the authors but by TCRdb's processing. For this sample the table gives approximately 1,700,000 distinct CDR3 sequences, of which about two fifths were detected only once. The ten largest make up more than 20% of the sample.

With respect to this clonotype: It has no known antigen specificity. No much larger clone is present one base from it, and per-base qualities are unavailable.

The approximately 39 donors, aged about 6 to 100 years, were systemically healthy Caucasian individuals from Russia. Around 10 milliliters of peripheral blood were collected from each donor into EDTA-treated Vacutainer tubes. Ficoll-Paque density-gradient centrifugation was used to isolate PBMCs, with at least 6.5 million obtained per sample. Total RNA, at least 6 micrograms per sample, was extracted from PBMCs with Trizol reagent. Naive CD45RAhigh/CD27high T cell percentages were measured by flow cytometry on a PBMC aliquot from every donor. The V and J genes are TRBV7-2 and TRBJ2-4, and 8 bases in between align with TRBD2. Gene TRBJ2-7 matches the end of the DNA better, so the J call may be wrong. The receptor was isolated from a human donor in good health. The sample was blood. Read as DNA, the sequence is TGTGCCAGCAGACGGGAGGGTACCTACGAGCAGTACTTC. Its amino acids are CASRREGTYEQYF.